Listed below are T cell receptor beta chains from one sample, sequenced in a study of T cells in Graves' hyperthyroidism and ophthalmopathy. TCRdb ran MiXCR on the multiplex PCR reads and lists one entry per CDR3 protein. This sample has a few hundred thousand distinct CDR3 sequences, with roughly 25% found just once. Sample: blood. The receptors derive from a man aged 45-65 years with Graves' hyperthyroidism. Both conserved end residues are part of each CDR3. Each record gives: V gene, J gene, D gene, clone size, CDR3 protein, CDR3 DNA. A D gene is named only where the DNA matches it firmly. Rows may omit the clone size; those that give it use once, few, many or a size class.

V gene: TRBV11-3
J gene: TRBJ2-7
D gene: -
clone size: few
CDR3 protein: CASSLRLGRGTYEQYF
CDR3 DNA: TGTGCCAGCAGCCTCCGTCTGGGGCGCGGAACCTACGAGCAGTACTTC

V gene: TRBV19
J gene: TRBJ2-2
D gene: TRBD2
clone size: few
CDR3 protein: CASSPGLVNTGELFF
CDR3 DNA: TGTGCCAGTAGTCCTGGACTAGTGAACACCGGGGAGCTGTTTTTT

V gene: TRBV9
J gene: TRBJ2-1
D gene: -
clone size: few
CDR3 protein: CASSVGQGSYNEQFF
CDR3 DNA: TGTGCCAGCAGCGTAGGGCAGGGTAGTTACAATGAGCAGTTCTTC

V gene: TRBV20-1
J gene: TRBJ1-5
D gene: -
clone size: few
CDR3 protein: CSARYRNNQPQHF
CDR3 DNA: TGCAGTGCTAGATACAGGAACAATCAGCCCCAGCATTTT

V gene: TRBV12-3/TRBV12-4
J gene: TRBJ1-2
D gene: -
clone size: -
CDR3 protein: CASSLAGQDNGYTF
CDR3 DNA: TGTGCCAGCAGTTTAGCAGGCCAGGACAATGGCTACACCTTC

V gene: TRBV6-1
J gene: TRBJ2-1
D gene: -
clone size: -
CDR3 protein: CASSSLVDNEQFF
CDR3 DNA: TGTGCCAGCAGTTCCCTAGTAGACAATGAGCAGTTCTTC

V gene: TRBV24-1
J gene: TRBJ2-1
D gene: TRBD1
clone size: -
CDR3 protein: CATSRTGAMSNEQFF
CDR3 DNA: TGTGCCACGAGCCGGACAGGGGCCATGAGCAATGAGCAGTTCTTC

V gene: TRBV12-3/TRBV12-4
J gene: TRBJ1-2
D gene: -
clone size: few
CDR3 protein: CASTRVFDGYTF
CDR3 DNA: TGTGCCAGCACTAGGGTATTTGATGGCTACACCTTC

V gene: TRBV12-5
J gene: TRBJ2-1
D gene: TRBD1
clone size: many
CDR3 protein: CASGSGQSSYNEQFF
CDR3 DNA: TGTGCTAGTGGTTCGGGACAGAGCTCCTACAATGAGCAGTTCTTC

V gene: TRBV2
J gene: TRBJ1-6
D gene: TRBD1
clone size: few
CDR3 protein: CASSEGGTGRNNSPLHF
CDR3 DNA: TGTGCCAGCAGTGAGGGGGGGACAGGCCGCAATAATTCACCCCTCCACTTT

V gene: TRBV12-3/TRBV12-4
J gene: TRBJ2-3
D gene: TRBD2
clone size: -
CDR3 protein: CASTFRGSGGAGDTQYF
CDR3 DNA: TGTGCCAGCACCTTTAGAGGGAGCGGGGGGGCCGGAGATACGCAGTATTTT

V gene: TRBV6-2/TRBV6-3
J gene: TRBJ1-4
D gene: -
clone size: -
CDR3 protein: CASSYSMREHNEKLFF
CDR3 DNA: TGTGCCAGCAGTTACTCGATGCGGGAACATAATGAAAAACTGTTTTTT

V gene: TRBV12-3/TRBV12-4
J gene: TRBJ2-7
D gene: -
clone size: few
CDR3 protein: CASSLFSSYEQYF
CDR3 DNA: TGTGCCAGCAGTTTGTTTTCTTCCTACGAGCAGTACTTC

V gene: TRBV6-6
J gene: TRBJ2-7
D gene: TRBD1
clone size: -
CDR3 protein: CARSYALPGQGIEQYF
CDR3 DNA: TGTGCCCGCAGTTACGCCCTCCCGGGACAGGGGATCGAGCAGTACTTC

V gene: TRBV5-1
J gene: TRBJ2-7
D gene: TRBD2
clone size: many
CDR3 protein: CASSVGLAGVAEQYF
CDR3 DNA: TGCGCCAGCAGCGTGGGACTAGCGGGAGTGGCTGAGCAGTACTTC

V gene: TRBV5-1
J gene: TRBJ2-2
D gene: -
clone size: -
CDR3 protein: CASSFDPGLGELFF
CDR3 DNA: TGCGCCAGCAGCTTCGACCCGGGCCTCGGGGAGCTGTTTTTT

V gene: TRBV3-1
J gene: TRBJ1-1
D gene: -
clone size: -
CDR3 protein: CASSQVEGRAFF
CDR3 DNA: TGTGCCAGCAGCCAAGTCGAGGGGAGAGCTTTCTTT

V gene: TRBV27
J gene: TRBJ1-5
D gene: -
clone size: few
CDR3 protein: CASSALGGGNQPQHF
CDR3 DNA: TGTGCCAGCAGTGCCCTCGGTGGGGGTAATCAGCCCCAGCATTTT

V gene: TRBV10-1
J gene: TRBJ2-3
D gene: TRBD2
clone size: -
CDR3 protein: CVSSIAGSTDTQYF
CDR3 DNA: TGCGTCAGCAGCATAGCGGGGAGCACAGATACGCAGTATTTT

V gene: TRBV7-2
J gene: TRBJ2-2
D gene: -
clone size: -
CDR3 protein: CASSRPFRELFF
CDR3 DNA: TGTGCCAGCAGCCGACCCTTTCGGGAGCTGTTTTTT

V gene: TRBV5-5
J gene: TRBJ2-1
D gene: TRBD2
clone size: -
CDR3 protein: CASSPRTSYNEQFF
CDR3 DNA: TGTGCCAGCAGCCCCCGGACTAGTTACAATGAGCAGTTCTTC

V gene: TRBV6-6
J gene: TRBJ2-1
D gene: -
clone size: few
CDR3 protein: CASSYSWGTLSYNEQFF
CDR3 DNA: TGTGCCAGCAGTTACTCCTGGGGGACACTCTCCTACAATGAGCAGTTCTTC

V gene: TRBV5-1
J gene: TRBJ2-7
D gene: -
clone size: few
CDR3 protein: CASSFEQNSYEQYF
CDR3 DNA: TGCGCCAGCAGCTTCGAACAAAACTCCTACGAGCAGTACTTC

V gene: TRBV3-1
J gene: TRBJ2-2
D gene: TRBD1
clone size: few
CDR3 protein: CASSQDKRRQGFTGELFF
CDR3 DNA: TGTGCCAGCAGCCAAGATAAGAGGAGACAGGGGTTCACCGGGGAGCTGTTTTTT

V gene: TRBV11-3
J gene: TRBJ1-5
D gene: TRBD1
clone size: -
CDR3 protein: CASSEQGNQPQHF
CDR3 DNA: TGTGCCAGCAGCGAACAGGGGAATCAGCCCCAGCATTTT

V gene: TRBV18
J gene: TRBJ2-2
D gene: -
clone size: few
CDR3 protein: CASSPVQGGPGELFF
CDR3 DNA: TGTGCCAGCTCACCAGTCCAGGGCGGTCCCGGGGAGCTGTTTTTT

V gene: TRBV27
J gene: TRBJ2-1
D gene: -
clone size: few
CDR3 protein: CASSFLGRYNEQFF
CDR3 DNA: TGTGCCAGCAGTTTCCTCGGCCGCTACAATGAGCAGTTCTTC

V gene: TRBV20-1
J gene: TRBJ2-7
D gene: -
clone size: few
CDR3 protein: CSASGTGGAYEQYF
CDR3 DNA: TGCAGTGCTAGTGGAACAGGGGGGGCCTACGAGCAGTACTTC

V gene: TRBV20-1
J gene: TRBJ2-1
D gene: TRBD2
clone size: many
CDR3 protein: CSALSGNTYNEQFF
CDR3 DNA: TGCAGTGCCCTGAGCGGGAATACCTACAATGAGCAGTTCTTC

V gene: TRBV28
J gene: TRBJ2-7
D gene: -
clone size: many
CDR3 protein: CASSPSDRTSYEQYF
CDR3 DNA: TGTGCCAGCAGTCCCTCCGACAGGACTTCCTACGAGCAGTACTTC

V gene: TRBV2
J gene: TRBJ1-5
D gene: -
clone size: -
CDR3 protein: CASSGGFGQPQHF
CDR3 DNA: TGTGCCAGCAGTGGTGGGTTCGGTCAGCCCCAGCATTTT

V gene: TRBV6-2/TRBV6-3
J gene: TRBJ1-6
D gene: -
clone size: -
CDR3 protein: CASSYSAGESPLHF
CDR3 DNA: TGTGCCAGCAGTTACTCGGCAGGGGAATCACCCCTCCACTTT

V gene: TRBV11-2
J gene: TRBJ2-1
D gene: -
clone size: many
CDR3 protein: CASSRPFNEQFF
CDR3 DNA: TGTGCCAGCAGTCGACCTTTCAATGAGCAGTTCTTC

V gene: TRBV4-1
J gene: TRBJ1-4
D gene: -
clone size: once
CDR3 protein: CASSQVSVRNEKLFF
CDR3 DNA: TGCGCCAGCAGCCAAGTCAGTGTAAGGAATGAAAAACTGTTTTTT

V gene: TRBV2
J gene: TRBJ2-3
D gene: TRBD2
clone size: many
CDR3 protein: CASSEFGLAGGTDTQYF
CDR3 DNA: TGTGCCAGCAGTGAATTTGGACTAGCGGGAGGCACAGATACGCAGTATTTT